Listed below are T cell receptor beta chains from one sample, sequenced in a study of cytomegalovirus exposure and HLA in healthy donors. TCRdb's table, derived via immunoSEQ multiplex PCR, lists solely in-frame clones and lacks some. The top ten clones hold 2.7% of a sample with 85,000 to 90,000 clones, 70% to 85% of them seen once. Sequenced input: PBMCs. All receptors come from a man younger than 45 in good health and CMV-seronegative. Both conserved end residues are trimmed from each CDR3. The order of the fields is V gene, J gene, CDR3 protein.

v_call: TRBV18; j_call: TRBJ2-1; cdr3_aa: ASSLEAEISYNEQF
v_call: TRBV14; j_call: TRBJ2-1; cdr3_aa: ASSPWTGANNEQF
v_call: TRBV7-9; j_call: TRBJ1-5; cdr3_aa: TSSYATGIGNQPQH
v_call: TRBV28; j_call: TRBJ1-6; cdr3_aa: ATVSSYNSPLH
v_call: TRBV6-1; j_call: TRBJ1-1; cdr3_aa: ASSDQTGLGVTEAF
v_call: TRBV29-1; j_call: TRBJ2-1; cdr3_aa: SVAEGQVAF
v_call: TRBV6-5; j_call: TRBJ2-5; cdr3_aa: ASSYSGQGRETQY
v_call: TRBV30; j_call: TRBJ1-1; cdr3_aa: AWSVAGFMNTEAF
v_call: TRBV30; j_call: TRBJ2-4; cdr3_aa: AGLGLAKNIQY
v_call: TRBV7-9; j_call: TRBJ1-4; cdr3_aa: ASSFIGGGKNEKLF
v_call: TRBV9; j_call: TRBJ2-5; cdr3_aa: ASSGRTDQETQY
v_call: TRBV12-5; j_call: TRBJ1-1; cdr3_aa: ASGLVLGSSMNTEAF
v_call: TRBV2; j_call: TRBJ1-2; cdr3_aa: ASTPTGGFYGYT
v_call: TRBV7-9; j_call: TRBJ2-3; cdr3_aa: ASSGSDSPVPDTQY
v_call: TRBV5-4; j_call: TRBJ1-1; cdr3_aa: ASGPGGTGAEAF
v_call: TRBV7-2; j_call: TRBJ1-1; cdr3_aa: ASSFISGGDGTEAF
v_call: TRBV15; j_call: TRBJ2-6; cdr3_aa: ATSRVQGTGANVLT
v_call: TRBV5-6; j_call: TRBJ2-5; cdr3_aa: ASSLGHSETQY
v_call: TRBV7-9; j_call: TRBJ1-4; cdr3_aa: ASSLGQGAGNEKLF
v_call: TRBV5-1; j_call: TRBJ2-7; cdr3_aa: ASSRGQGEKPYEQY
v_call: TRBV9; j_call: TRBJ1-5; cdr3_aa: ASSVGAGKNQPQH
v_call: TRBV11-3; j_call: TRBJ2-5; cdr3_aa: ASSYDRVGETQY
v_call: TRBV2; j_call: TRBJ2-2; cdr3_aa: ASSALIGVGNSNTGELF
v_call: TRBV14; j_call: TRBJ2-7; cdr3_aa: ASGPRGGMAVGSYEQY
v_call: TRBV5-1; j_call: TRBJ2-7; cdr3_aa: ASSSNYEQY
v_call: TRBV27; j_call: TRBJ1-5; cdr3_aa: ASSLSWSQPQH
v_call: TRBV6-1; j_call: TRBJ1-5; cdr3_aa: ASSESFGKTQH
v_call: TRBV19; j_call: TRBJ1-1; cdr3_aa: ASRYRADTEAF
v_call: TRBV12-5; j_call: TRBJ1-5; cdr3_aa: ASGLVSPRGGSNQPQH
v_call: TRBV19; j_call: TRBJ1-5; cdr3_aa: ASGISGSTAGQPQH
v_call: TRBV29-1; j_call: TRBJ1-1; cdr3_aa: SVRENTEAF
v_call: TRBV5-8; j_call: TRBJ1-2; cdr3_aa: ASSKGHFNYGYT
v_call: TRBV25-1; j_call: TRBJ1-6; cdr3_aa: ASSARQGNNSPLH
v_call: TRBV29-1; j_call: TRBJ1-1; cdr3_aa: SVLTDITPEAF
v_call: TRBV7-6; j_call: -; cdr3_aa: ASSLDEGYYEQY
v_call: TRBV10-3; j_call: TRBJ2-1; cdr3_aa: AIRAGGSFDEQF
v_call: TRBV6-5; j_call: TRBJ1-3; cdr3_aa: ASSSTGAGNTIY
v_call: TRBV6-1; j_call: TRBJ1-5; cdr3_aa: ASNPPGQGDQPQH
v_call: TRBV28; j_call: TRBJ1-4; cdr3_aa: ASRNGQDNEKLF